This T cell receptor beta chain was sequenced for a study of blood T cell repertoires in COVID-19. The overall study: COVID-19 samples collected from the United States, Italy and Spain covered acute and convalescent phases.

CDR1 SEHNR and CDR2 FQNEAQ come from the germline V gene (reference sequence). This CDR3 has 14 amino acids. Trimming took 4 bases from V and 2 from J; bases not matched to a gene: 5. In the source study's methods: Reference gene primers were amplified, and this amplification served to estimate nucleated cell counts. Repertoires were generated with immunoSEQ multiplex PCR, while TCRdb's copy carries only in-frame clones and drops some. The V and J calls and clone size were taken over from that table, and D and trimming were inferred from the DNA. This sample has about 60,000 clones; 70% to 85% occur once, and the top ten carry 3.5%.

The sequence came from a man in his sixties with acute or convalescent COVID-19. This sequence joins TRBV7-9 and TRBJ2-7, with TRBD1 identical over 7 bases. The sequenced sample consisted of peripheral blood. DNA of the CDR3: TGTGCCAGCAGCTCGGACAGGAGACCCTACGAGCAGTACTTC. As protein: CASSSDRRPYEQYF.